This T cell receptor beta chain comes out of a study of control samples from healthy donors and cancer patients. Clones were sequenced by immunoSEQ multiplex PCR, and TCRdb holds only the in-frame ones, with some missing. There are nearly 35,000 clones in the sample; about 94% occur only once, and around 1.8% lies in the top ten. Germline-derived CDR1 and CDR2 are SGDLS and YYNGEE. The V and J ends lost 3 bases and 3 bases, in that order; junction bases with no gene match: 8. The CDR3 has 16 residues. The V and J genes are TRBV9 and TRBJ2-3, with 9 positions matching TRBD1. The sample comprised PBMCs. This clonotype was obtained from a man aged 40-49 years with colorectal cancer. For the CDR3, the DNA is TGTGCCAGCAGCGATCGGGACAGGGTGGGTACAGATACGCAGTATTTT. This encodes CASSDRDRVGTDTQYF. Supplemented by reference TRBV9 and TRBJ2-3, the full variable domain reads DSGVTQTPKHLITATGQRVTLRCSPRSGDLSVYWYQQSLDQGLQFLIQYYNGEERAKGNILERFSAQQFPDLHSELNLSSLELGDSALYFCASSDRDRVGTDTQYFGPGTRLTVL.